This T cell receptor (beta chain) was retrieved from a study of type 1 regulatory T cells. In the study overall: T-allo10 is an in vitro-generated, Tr1-enriched CD4 T cell product specific for alloantigen.

Points on this clonotype: The antigen remains undetermined.

V was clipped by 2 bases and J by 8 bases; unmatched bases: 6. The CDR3 is made up of 16 amino acids. From germline, CDR1 is MNHNY and CDR2 SVGAGI (reference sequence). TCRdb fed the reads into MiXCR, producing one record per CDR3 protein. The sample lists 60,000 to 80,000 distinct CDR3 sequences, around 57% occurring once. Graft donor-derived T-allo10 cells were described as host-alloantigen-specific, anergic, and alloantigen-specifically suppressive. The chain links TRBV6-6 to TRBJ2-3; 14 bases align to TRBD2. The receptor comes from a human donor in good health. Sequenced material: cultured T cells, either the whole culture or a sorted T cell fraction (not recorded which). Specified subset: Tr1-enriched cell product generated in vitro against host alloantigens. The CDR3 protein is CASSYVGLAGAGTQYF. The DNA of the CDR3 is TGTGCCAGCAGTTACGTGGGACTAGCGGGAGCGGGTACGCAGTATTTT.